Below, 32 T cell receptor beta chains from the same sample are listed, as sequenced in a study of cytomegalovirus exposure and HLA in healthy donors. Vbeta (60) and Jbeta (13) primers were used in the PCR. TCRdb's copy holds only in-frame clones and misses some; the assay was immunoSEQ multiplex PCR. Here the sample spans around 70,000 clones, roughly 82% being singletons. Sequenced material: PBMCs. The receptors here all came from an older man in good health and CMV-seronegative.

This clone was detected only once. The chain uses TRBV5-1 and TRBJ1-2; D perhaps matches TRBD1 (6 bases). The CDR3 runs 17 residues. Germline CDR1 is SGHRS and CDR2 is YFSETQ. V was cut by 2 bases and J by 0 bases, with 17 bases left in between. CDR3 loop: CASSLQGRGSANYGYTF. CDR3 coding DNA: TGCGCCAGCAGCTTACAGGGTAGGGGATCCGCTAACTATGGCTACACCTTC.

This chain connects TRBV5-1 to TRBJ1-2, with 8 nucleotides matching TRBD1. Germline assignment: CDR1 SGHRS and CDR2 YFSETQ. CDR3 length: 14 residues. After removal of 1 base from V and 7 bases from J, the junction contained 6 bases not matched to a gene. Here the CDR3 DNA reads TGCGCCAGCAGCTTGTCGACAGGGGCTCCTGGCTACACCTTC. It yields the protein CASSLSTGAPGYTF.

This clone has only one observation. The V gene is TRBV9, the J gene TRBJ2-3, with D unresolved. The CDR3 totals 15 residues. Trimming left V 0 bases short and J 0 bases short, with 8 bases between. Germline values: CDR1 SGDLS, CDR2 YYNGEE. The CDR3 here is CASSVALVSTDTQYF. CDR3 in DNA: TGTGCCAGCAGCGTAGCCCTCGTTAGCACAGATACGCAGTATTTT.

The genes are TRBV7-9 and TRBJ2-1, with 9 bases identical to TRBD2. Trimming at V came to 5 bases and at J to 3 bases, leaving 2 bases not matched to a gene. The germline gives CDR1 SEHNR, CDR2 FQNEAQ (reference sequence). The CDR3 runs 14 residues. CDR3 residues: CASSLTSGYNEQFF. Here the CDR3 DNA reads TGTGCCAGCAGCCTGACTAGCGGCTACAATGAGCAGTTCTTC.

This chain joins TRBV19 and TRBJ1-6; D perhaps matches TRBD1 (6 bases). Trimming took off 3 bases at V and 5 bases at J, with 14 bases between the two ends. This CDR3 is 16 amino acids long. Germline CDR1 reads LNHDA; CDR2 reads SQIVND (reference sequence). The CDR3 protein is CASSILGAEDNSPLHF. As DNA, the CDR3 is TGTGCCAGTAGTATTCTGGGGGCTGAAGATAATTCACCCCTCCACTTT. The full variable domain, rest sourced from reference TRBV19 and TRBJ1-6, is DGGITQSPKYLFRKEGQNVTLSCEQNLNHDAMYWYRQDPGQGLRLIYYSQIVNDFQKGDIAEGYSVSREKKESFPLTVTSAQKNPTAFYLCASSILGAEDNSPLHFGNGTRLTVT.

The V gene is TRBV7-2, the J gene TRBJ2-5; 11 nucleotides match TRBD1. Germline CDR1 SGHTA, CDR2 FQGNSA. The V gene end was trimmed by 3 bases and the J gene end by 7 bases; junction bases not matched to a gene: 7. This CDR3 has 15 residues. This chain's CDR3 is CASSFWTGGYGTQYF. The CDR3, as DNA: TGTGCCAGCAGCTTTTGGACAGGGGGCTATGGGACCCAGTACTTC.

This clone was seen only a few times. In nucleotides, the CDR3 is TGTGCCAGCAGTGAAGGTGGCCACTCTGGAAACACCATATATTTT. Its translation is CASSEGGHSGNTIYF. The gene calls are TRBV6-1 and TRBJ1-3; D not resolved. The CDR3 covers 15 residues. The germline CDR1 and CDR2 sequences are MNHNS and SASEGT. The ends were cut back, 1 base at V and 0 bases at J, with 7 bases in the middle.

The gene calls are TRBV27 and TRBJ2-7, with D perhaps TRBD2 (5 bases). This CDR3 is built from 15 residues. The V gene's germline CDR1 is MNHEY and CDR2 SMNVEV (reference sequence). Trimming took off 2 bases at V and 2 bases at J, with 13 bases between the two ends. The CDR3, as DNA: TGTGCCAGCAGTTTAAAATGGACTGATACCTACGAGCAGTACTTC. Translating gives CASSLKWTDTYEQYF.

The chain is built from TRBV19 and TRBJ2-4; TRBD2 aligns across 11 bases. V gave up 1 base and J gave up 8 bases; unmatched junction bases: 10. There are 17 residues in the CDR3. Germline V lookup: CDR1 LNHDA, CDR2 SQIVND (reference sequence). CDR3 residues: CASSIGTSGLVGHIQYF. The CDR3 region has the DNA TGTGCCAGTAGTATAGGGACTAGCGGGTTAGTGGGGCACATTCAGTACTTC.

This chain's CDR3 is CASRRDRDDKNIQYF. In DNA form, the CDR3 reads TGTGCCAGTAGGCGGGACAGGGATGACAAAAACATTCAGTACTTC. This chain joins TRBV19 and TRBJ2-4; 9 nucleotides line up with TRBD1. V gave up 6 bases and J gave up 3 bases; unmatched junction bases: 6. This CDR3 is 15 amino acids long. Germline lookup yields CDR1 LNHDA and CDR2 SQIVND (reference sequence).

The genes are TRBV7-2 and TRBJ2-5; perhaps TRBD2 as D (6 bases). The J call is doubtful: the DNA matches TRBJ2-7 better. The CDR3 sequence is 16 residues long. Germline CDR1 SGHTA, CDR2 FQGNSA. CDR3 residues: CASSQALAREYYEQYF. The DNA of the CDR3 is TGTGCCAGCAGCCAGGCCTTGGCGCGGGAATACTACGAGCAGTACTTC.

CDR3 sequence: CASSLGTRGQETQYF. In DNA form, the CDR3 reads TGTGCCAGCAGCTTAGGCACCAGGGGGCAAGAGACCCAGTACTTC. The chain employs TRBV11-2 and TRBJ2-5; 7 bases are shared with TRBD1. V lost 1 base and J lost 2; bases outside the gene matches: 4. CDR3 size: 15 residues. Germline loops: CDR1 SGHAT, CDR2 FQNNGV.

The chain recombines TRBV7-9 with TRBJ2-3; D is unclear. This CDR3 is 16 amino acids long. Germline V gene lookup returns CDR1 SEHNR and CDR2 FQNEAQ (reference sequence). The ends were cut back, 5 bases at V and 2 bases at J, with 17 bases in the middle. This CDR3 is CASSKKLESNTDTQYF. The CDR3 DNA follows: TGTGCCAGCAGCAAAAAGCTAGAGTCTAACACAGATACGCAGTATTTT. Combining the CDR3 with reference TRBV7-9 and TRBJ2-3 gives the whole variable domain DTGVSQNPRHKITKRGQNVTFRCDPISEHNRLYWYRQTLGQGPEFLTYFQNEAQLEKSRLLSDRFSAERPKGSFSTLEIQRTEQGDSAMYLCASSKKLESNTDTQYFGPGTRLTVL.

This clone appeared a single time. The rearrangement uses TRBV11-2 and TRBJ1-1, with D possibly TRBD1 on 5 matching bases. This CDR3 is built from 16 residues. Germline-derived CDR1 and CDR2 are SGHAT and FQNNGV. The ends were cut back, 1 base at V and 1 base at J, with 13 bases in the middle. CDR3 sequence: CASSLVGDLENTEAFF. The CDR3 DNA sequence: TGTGCCAGCAGCTTAGTAGGGGATTTGGAGAACACTGAAGCTTTCTTT.

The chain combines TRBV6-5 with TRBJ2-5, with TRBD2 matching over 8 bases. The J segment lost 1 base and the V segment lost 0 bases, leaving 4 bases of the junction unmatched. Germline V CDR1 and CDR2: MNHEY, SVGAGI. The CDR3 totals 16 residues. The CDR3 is CASSYSGAGGQETQYF. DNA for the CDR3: TGTGCCAGCAGTTACTCTGGGGCGGGAGGCCAAGAGACCCAGTACTTC.

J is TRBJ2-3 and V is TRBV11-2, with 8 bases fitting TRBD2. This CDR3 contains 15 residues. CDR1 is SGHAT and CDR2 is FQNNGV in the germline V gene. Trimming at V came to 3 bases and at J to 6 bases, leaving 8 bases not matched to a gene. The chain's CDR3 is CASSFTGGLEDTQYF. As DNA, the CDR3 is TGTGCCAGCAGCTTCACGGGAGGGCTGGAGGATACGCAGTATTTT.

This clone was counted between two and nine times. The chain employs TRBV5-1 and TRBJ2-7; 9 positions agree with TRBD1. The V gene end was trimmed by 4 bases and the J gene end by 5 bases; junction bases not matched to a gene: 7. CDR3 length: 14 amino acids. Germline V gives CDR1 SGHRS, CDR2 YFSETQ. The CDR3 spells CASSEGQGVDEQYF. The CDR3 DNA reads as TGCGCCAGCAGCGAGGGACAGGGCGTGGACGAGCAGTACTTC.

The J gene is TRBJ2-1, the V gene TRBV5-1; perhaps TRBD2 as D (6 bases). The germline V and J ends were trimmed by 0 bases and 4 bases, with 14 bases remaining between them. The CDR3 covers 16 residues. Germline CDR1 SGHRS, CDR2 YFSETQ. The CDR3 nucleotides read TGCGCCAGCAGCTTGGTGTGGACGGGGGTATACAATGAGCAGTTCTTC. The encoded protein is CASSLVWTGVYNEQFF.

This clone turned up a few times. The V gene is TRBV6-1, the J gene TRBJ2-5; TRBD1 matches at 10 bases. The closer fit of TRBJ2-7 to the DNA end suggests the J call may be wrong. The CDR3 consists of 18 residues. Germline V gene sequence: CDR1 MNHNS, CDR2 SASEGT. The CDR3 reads CASSEGQGAARAGNEQYF. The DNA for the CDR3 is TGTGCCAGCAGTGAAGGACAGGGGGCGGCCCGAGCGGGAAACGAGCAGTACTTC.

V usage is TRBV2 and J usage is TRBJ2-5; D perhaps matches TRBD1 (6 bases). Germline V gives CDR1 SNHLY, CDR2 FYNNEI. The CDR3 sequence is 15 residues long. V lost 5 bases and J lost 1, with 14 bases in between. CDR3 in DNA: TGTGCCAGCAGTTCCGTTGGGGGCCTCCAAGAGACCCAGTACTTC. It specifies CASSSVGGLQETQYF.

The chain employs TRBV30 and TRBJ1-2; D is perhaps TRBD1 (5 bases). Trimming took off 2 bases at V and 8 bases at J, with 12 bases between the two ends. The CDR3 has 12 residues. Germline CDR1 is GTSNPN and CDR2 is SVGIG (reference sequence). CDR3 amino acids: CAWSNQGIGYTF. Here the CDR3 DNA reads TGTGCCTGGAGTAACCAGGGTATAGGCTACACCTTC.

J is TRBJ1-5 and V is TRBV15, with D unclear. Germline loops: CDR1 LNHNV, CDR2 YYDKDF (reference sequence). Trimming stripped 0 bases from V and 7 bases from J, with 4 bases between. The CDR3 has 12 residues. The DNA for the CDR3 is TGTGCCACCAGCAGAGATAGACAGCCCCAGCATTTT. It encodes CATSRDRQPQHF.

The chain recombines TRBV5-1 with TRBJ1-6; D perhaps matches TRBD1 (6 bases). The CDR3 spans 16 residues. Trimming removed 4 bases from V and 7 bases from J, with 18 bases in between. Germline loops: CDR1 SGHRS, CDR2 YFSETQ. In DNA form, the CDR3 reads TGCGCCAGCAGCGGGGGGGCCGACATGGGGAATTCACCCCTCCACTTT. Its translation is CASSGGADMGNSPLHF.

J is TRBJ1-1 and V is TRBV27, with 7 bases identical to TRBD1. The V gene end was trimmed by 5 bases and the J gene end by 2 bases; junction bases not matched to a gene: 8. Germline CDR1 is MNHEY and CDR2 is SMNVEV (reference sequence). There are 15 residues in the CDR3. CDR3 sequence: CASSLNRGFNTEAFF. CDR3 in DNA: TGTGCCAGCAGTCTCAACAGGGGATTCAACACTGAAGCTTTCTTT.

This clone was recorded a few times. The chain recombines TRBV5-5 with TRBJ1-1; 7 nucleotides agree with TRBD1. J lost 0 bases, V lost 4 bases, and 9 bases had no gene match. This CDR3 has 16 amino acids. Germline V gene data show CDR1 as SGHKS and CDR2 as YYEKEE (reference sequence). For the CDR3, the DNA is TGTGCCAGCAGCCGGGAACAGGGGCGGATGAACACTGAAGCTTTCTTT. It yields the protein CASSREQGRMNTEAFF.

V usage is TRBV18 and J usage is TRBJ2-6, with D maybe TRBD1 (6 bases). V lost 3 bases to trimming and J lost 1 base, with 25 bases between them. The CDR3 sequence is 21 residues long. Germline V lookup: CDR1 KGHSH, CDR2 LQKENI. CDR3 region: CASSPVETGSLITSGANVLTF. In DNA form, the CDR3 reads TGTGCCAGCTCACCCGTTGAGACAGGATCTCTGATAACGTCTGGGGCCAACGTCCTGACTTTC.

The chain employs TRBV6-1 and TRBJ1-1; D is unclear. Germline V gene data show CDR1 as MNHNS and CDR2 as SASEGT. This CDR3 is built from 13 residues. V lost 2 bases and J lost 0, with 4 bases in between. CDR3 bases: TGTGCCAGCAGTGAATCTCTGAACACTGAAGCTTTCTTT. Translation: CASSESLNTEAFF.

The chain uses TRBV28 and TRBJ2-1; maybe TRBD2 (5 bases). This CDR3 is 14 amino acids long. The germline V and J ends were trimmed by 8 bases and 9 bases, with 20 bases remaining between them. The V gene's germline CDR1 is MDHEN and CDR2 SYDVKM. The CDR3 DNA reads TGTGCCAGCGGAAACCCCAACGGGGTTCTTGAGCAGTTCTTC. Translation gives CASGNPNGVLEQFF.

CDR3 DNA: TGCGCCAGCAGCTCCCCTGGGGGGAGGACCACCTACAATGAGCAGTTCTTC. Its protein is CASSSPGGRTTYNEQFF. The chain employs TRBV5-1 and TRBJ2-1, with D possibly TRBD2 on 6 matching bases. CDR1 is SGHRS, CDR2 YFSETQ, per germline. V lost 3 bases and J lost 2, with 18 bases in between. CDR3 length: 17 residues.

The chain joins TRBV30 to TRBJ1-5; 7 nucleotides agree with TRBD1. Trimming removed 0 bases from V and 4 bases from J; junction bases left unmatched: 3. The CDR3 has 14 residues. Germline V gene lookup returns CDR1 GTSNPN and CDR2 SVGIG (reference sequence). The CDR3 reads CAWSVGGGNQPQHF. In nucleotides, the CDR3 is TGTGCCTGGAGTGTAGGGGGCGGGAATCAGCCCCAGCATTTT.

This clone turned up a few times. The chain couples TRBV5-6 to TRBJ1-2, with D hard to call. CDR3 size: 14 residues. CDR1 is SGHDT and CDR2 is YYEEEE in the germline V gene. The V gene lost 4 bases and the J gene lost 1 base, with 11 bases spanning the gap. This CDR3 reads CASSRITGNYGYTF. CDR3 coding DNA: TGTGCCAGCAGCCGGATTACGGGTAACTATGGCTACACCTTC.

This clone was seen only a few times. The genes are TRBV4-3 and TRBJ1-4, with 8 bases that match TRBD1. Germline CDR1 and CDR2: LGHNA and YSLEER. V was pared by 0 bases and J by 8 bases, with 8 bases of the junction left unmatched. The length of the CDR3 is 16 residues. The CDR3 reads CASSQETGARGEKLFF. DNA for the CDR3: TGCGCCAGCAGCCAAGAGACAGGGGCAAGGGGGGAAAAACTGTTTTTT.